This is a list of T cell receptor beta chains from one sample in a study of cytomegalovirus exposure and HLA in healthy donors. The table came from immunoSEQ multiplex PCR; TCRdb's copy has only in-frame clones and leaves some out. The data contain about 93,000 clones, approximately 69% of them seen just once; the ten biggest clones take up about 5.5%. Material: PBMCs. The receptors come from a boy aged 10-17 years in good health and CMV-seropositive. Each CDR3 is given with its conserved first and last residue. Each record gives: V gene, clone size, J gene, D gene, CDR3 protein, CDR3 DNA. D genes are given only for firm matches. Clone size is given for some rows only: seen once, a few or many times, or a class if the clone is expanded.

TRBV19	.	TRBJ1-5	.	CASSARRGPGTQPQHF	TGTGCCAGTAGTGCCCGCAGGGGCCCTGGCACTCAGCCCCAGCATTTT
TRBV6-5	.	TRBJ1-1	.	CASSYSGEAFF	TGTGCCAGCAGTTACTCCGGGGAAGCTTTCTTT
TRBV6-4	few	TRBJ2-6	.	CASSPGDAGANVLTF	TGTGCCAGCAGTCCAGGGGACGCTGGGGCCAACGTCCTGACTTTC
TRBV28	.	TRBJ2-1	TRBD2	CASSGGTNEQFF	TGTGCCAGTTCGGGGGGGACGAATGAGCAGTTCTTC
TRBV5-6	.	TRBJ2-1	.	CASSLLTRPTYNEQFF	TGTGCCAGCAGCTTGTTGACTAGGCCGACCTACAATGAGCAGTTCTTC
TRBV27	few	TRBJ2-7	.	CASSLFGGQEQYF	TGTGCCAGCAGTTTATTTGGGGGCCAAGAGCAGTACTTC
TRBV6-6	.	TRBJ1-2	.	CASSLGGAAYGYTF	TGTGCCAGCAGTCTGGGAGGGGCGGCCTATGGCTACACCTTC
TRBV14	.	TRBJ1-2	.	CASSQGEVESNYGYTF	TGTGCCAGCAGCCAAGGGGAGGTGGAGTCTAACTATGGCTACACCTTC
TRBV15	.	TRBJ2-7	TRBD1	CATSSPDRGGEQYF	TGTGCCACCAGCAGTCCGGACAGGGGCGGCGAGCAGTACTTC
TRBV11-2	once	TRBJ2-7	.	CASSYTTFYEQYF	TGTGCCAGCAGCTATACTACTTTCTACGAGCAGTACTTC
TRBV6-6	.	TRBJ1-5	.	CASSSHLLNQPQHF	TGTGCCAGCAGTTCGCACTTACTTAATCAGCCCCAGCATTTT
TRBV2	.	TRBJ2-7	.	CASSEDVRLYEQYF	TGTGCCAGCAGTGAAGACGTCAGACTCTACGAGCAGTACTTC
TRBV18	.	TRBJ2-2	.	CASSRTGAGELFF	TGTGCCAGCTCAAGGACGGGGGCCGGGGAGCTGTTTTTT
TRBV7-2	.	TRBJ1-2	TRBD1	CASSLVTGNYGYTF	TGTGCCAGCAGCTTAGTGACAGGGAACTATGGCTACACCTTC
TRBV5-1	.	TRBJ2-1	TRBD2	CASTPALAGVGDEQFF	TGCGCCAGCACCCCGGCGTTGGCGGGGGTCGGGGATGAGCAGTTCTTC
TRBV7-2	.	TRBJ1-2	.	CASSFRGSYGYTF	TGTGCCAGCAGCTTCAGGGGCTCCTATGGCTACACCTTC
TRBV7-9	.	TRBJ2-3	TRBD2	CASSSRGGGADTQYF	TGTGCCAGCAGCTCGCGCGGGGGGGGTGCAGATACGCAGTATTTT
TRBV7-3	.	TRBJ2-2	.	CASRDQPAGTGELFF	TGTGCCAGCCGCGACCAACCGGCGGGCACCGGGGAGCTGTTTTTT
TRBV2	few	TRBJ1-5	.	CASSGGTHYSNQPQHF	TGTGCCAGCAGCGGGGGGACACACTATAGCAATCAGCCCCAGCATTTT
TRBV7-6	few	TRBJ2-3	TRBD2	CASSQLAFGTDTQYF	TGTGCCAGCAGCCAACTAGCGTTCGGCACAGATACGCAGTATTTT
TRBV9	few	TRBJ1-2	.	CASSVTDTNYGYTF	TGTGCCAGCAGCGTAACAGACACTAACTATGGCTACACCTTC
TRBV5-1	.	TRBJ2-1	TRBD1	CASSLAGTGGHEQFF	TGCGCCAGCAGCTTGGCCGGGACAGGGGGGCATGAGCAGTTCTTC
TRBV4-3	.	TRBJ1-2	.	CASSQEARGTNYGYTF	TGCGCCAGCAGCCAAGAAGCCAGGGGAACTAACTATGGCTACACCTTC
TRBV6-1	.	TRBJ2-6	.	CASSVFRDTGANVLTF	TGTGCCAGCAGTGTATTCAGGGACACTGGGGCCAACGTCCTGACTTTC
TRBV9	.	TRBJ2-7	TRBD1	CASTPGDRAGYEQYF	TGTGCCAGCACCCCTGGTGACAGGGCAGGCTACGAGCAGTACTTC
TRBV7-2	.	TRBJ2-1	TRBD2	CASSLVRGTSNNEQFF	TGTGCCAGCAGCTTGGTCCGCGGGACTAGCAACAATGAGCAGTTCTTC
TRBV6-5	.	TRBJ2-7	TRBD1	CASSLTSTGKVYEQYF	TGTGCCAGCAGTTTGACCTCGACAGGGAAGGTTTACGAGCAGTACTTC
TRBV27	once	TRBJ1-1	.	CASSLTGTEAFF	TGTGCCAGCAGTTTAACCGGCACTGAAGCTTTCTTT
TRBV18	once	TRBJ2-7	.	CASSPGHPSYEQYF	TGTGCCAGCTCACCGGGACATCCTTCCTACGAGCAGTACTTC
TRBV19	few	TRBJ1-1	.	CASSMDIPHLTNTEAFF	TGTGCCAGTAGTATGGACATTCCCCATTTGACGAACACTGAAGCTTTCTTT
TRBV4-1	few	TRBJ2-7	.	CASSQSPGTPSYEQYF	TGCGCCAGCAGCCAATCTCCCGGGACTCCAAGCTACGAGCAGTACTTC
TRBV9	.	TRBJ1-1	TRBD1	CASSVVALTGAEAFF	TGTGCCAGCAGCGTAGTAGCCCTGACAGGGGCTGAAGCTTTCTTT
TRBV5-6	.	TRBJ1-6	TRBD1	CASSLPQGNSPLHF	TGTGCCAGCAGCTTGCCACAGGGGAATTCACCCCTCCACTTT
TRBV18	.	TRBJ1-3	TRBD1	CASSTGTGDLNTIYF	TGTGCCAGCTCTACCGGGACAGGGGATTTAAACACCATATATTTT
TRBV2	few	TRBJ1-5	.	CASSEIRGTEPQHF	TGTGCCAGCAGTGAAATTCGGGGGACTGAGCCCCAGCATTTT
TRBV6-1	once	TRBJ1-5	.	CASRPQGFGIQPQHF	TGTGCCAGCAGGCCACAGGGTTTTGGCATTCAGCCCCAGCATTTT
TRBV19	.	TRBJ2-7	TRBD1	CASSIRRTGIGNEQYF	TGTGCCAGTAGTATCAGACGGACAGGGATCGGAAACGAGCAGTACTTC
TRBV4-3	few	TRBJ2-1	TRBD1	CASSQDNGQGREQFF	TGCGCCAGCAGCCAAGATAACGGACAGGGCAGGGAGCAGTTCTTC
TRBV7-8	once	TRBJ2-7	TRBD2	CASRKKREGPGSYEQYF	TGTGCCAGCAGAAAAAAGCGGGAGGGCCCTGGCTCCTACGAGCAGTACTTC
TRBV15	few	TRBJ1-2	TRBD1	CATSSPGTGNGYTF	TGTGCCACCAGCAGTCCCGGGACAGGGAACGGCTACACCTTC
TRBV14	.	TRBJ2-1	.	CASSPRRAVQFF	TGTGCCAGCAGCCCTCGCCGTGCGGTGCAGTTCTTC
TRBV7-8	few	TRBJ1-5	.	CASSLAGGQPQHF	TGTGCCAGCAGCTTAGCAGGAGGTCAGCCCCAGCATTTT
TRBV7-6	.	TRBJ1-6	.	CASSLARDSPLHF	TGTGCCAGCAGCTTAGCACGGGATTCACCCCTCCACTTT
TRBV5-1	.	TRBJ1-1	.	CASSSPDGQNTEAFF	TGCGCCAGCAGCTCCCCGGACGGACAGAACACTGAAGCTTTCTTT
TRBV9	.	TRBJ2-2	.	CASSDRANTGELFF	TGTGCCAGCAGCGACAGGGCGAACACCGGGGAGCTGTTTTTT
TRBV11-2	.	TRBJ2-7	TRBD1	CASSLGGQGYEQYF	TGTGCCAGCAGCTTAGGGGGACAGGGCTACGAGCAGTACTTC
TRBV5-1	.	TRBJ1-2	.	CASSVSGDGYTF	TGCGCCAGCAGCGTATCGGGGGATGGCTACACCTTC
TRBV7-2	.	TRBJ2-7	TRBD2	CASSLSGYSYEQYF	TGTGCCAGCAGCCTTAGCGGGTACTCCTACGAGCAGTACTTC
TRBV29-1	.	TRBJ1-5	TRBD1	CSVEDRAGQPQNF	TGCAGCGTTGAGGACAGGGCGGGTCAGCCCCAGAATTTT
TRBV6-5	.	TRBJ1-2	.	CASRRTANYGYTF	TGTGCCAGCAGACGGACAGCTAACTATGGCTACACCTTC
TRBV7-9	few	TRBJ2-1	TRBD2	CASSLLSPGGEQFF	TGTGCCAGCAGCCTCCTATCACCGGGGGGTGAGCAGTTCTTC
TRBV4-3	.	TRBJ2-6	TRBD1	CASSRYSQGAGANVLTF	TGCGCCAGCAGCCGTTACTCACAGGGGGCTGGGGCCAACGTCCTGACTTTC
TRBV19	.	TRBJ1-5	TRBD1	CASTPTGVNQPQHF	TGTGCCAGTACCCCGACAGGGGTGAATCAGCCCCAGCATTTT
TRBV30	.	TRBJ1-2	.	CAWSVLRNYGYTF	TGTGCCTGGAGTGTACTAAGAAACTATGGCTACACCTTC
TRBV15	.	TRBJ2-5	TRBD2	CATRDLTSGQETQYF	TGTGCCACCAGAGACCTCACTAGCGGCCAAGAGACCCAGTACTTC
TRBV6-1	.	TRBJ1-2	TRBD1	CASSPTSGGYGYTF	TGTGCCAGCAGTCCTACGTCAGGGGGCTATGGCTACACCTTC
TRBV4-1	.	TRBJ2-1	TRBD2	CASSQMGAGGFNEQFF	TGCGCCAGCAGCCAAATGGGAGCGGGGGGTTTCAATGAGCAGTTCTTC
TRBV5-4	once	TRBJ2-7	TRBD2	CATTKDLAGVYEQYF	TGTGCCACCACCAAGGATCTAGCGGGAGTGTACGAGCAGTACTTC
TRBV7-9	.	TRBJ2-1	.	CASSSGLRTNEQFF	TGTGCCAGCAGCTCCGGGCTCCGGACAAATGAGCAGTTCTTC
TRBV6-1	.	TRBJ2-3	.	CASSGGGGYTDTQYF	TGTGCCAGCAGTGGCGGCGGAGGCTACACAGATACGCAGTATTTT